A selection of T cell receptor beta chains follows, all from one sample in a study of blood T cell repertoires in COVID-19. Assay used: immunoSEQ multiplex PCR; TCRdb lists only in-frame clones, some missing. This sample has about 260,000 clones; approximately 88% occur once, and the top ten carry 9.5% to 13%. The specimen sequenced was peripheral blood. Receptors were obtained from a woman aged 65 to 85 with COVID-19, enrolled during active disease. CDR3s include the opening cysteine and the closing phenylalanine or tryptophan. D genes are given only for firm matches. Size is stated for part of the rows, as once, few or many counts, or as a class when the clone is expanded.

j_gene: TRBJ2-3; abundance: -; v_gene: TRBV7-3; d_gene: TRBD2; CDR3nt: TGTGCCAGCAGCAAGACTAGCGGGCCTGGCACAGATACGCAGTATTTT; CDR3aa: CASSKTSGPGTDTQYF
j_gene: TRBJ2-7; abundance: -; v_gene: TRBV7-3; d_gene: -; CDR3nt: TGTGCCAGCAGCTTAGGCAGGGCCTACGAGCAGTACTTC; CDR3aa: CASSLGRAYEQYF
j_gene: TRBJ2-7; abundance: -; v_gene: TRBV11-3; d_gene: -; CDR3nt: TGTGCCAGCAGCCCGGGATCCATTTTCTACGAGCAGTACTTC; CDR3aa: CASSPGSIFYEQYF
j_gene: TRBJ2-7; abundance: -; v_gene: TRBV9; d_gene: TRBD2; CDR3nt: TGTGCCAGCAGCGTCGGACTAGCGGGAGGCGAGCAGTACTTC; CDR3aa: CASSVGLAGGEQYF
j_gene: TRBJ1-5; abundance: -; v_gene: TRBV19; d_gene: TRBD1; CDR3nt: TGTGCCAGTAGTTTACCGGGACAGGGGGCCCAGCCCCAGCATTTT; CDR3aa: CASSLPGQGAQPQHF
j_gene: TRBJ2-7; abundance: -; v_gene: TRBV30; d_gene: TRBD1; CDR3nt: TGTGCCTGGAGTGTAAAGGGGGCAGGGAAGTTTTCCTACGAGCAGTACTTC; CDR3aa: CAWSVKGAGKFSYEQYF
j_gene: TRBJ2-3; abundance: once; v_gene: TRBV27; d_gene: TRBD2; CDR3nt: TGTGCCACCACCCCTTCCGGGACTAGCGGGAGAACAGATACGCAGTATTTT; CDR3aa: CATTPSGTSGRTDTQYF
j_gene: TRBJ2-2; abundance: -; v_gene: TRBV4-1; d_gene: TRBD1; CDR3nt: TGCGCCAGCAGCCAAGTGGACAGGGAAGGCACCGGGGAGCTGTTTTTT; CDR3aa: CASSQVDREGTGELFF
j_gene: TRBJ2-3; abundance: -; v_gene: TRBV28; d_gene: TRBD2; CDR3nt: TGTGCCAGCAGCCGTGTGGGGACTAGCGGACGGGATACGCAGTATTTT; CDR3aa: CASSRVGTSGRDTQYF
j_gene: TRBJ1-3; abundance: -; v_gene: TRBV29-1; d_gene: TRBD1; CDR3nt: TGCAGCGTTGGGGGGGACAGGCACTCTGGAAACACCATATATTTT; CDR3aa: CSVGGDRHSGNTIYF
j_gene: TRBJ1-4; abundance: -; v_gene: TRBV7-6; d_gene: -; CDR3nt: TGTGCCAGCAGCCCGGACGGGACACAATATGAAAAACTGTTTTTT; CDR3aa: CASSPDGTQYEKLFF
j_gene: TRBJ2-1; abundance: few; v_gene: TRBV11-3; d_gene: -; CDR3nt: TGTGCCAGCAGCTTAGATCGGCTAACAGCTTCCTACAATGAGCAGTTCTTC; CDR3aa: CASSLDRLTASYNEQFF
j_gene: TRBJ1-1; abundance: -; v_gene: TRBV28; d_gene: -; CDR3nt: TGTGCCAGCAGGGAAGGGGCTATGTTAGAAGCTTTCTTT; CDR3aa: CASREGAMLEAFF
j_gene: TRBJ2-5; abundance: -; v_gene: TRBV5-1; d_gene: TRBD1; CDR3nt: TGCGCCAGCAGCTTGGCAGGACAGGGATATCAAGAGACCCAGTACTTC; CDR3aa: CASSLAGQGYQETQYF
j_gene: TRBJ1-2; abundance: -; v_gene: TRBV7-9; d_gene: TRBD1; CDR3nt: TGTGCCAGCAGCGTCGGACAGGGGGCAGGGGGCTACACCTTC; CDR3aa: CASSVGQGAGGYTF
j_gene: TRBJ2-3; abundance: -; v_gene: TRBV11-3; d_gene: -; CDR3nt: TGTGCCAGCAGCTACACGGGATATACGCAGTATTTT; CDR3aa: CASSYTGYTQYF
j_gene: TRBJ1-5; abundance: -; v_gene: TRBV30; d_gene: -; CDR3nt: TGTGCCTGGAGTGTCGGGACAAATCAGCCCCAGCATTTT; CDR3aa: CAWSVGTNQPQHF
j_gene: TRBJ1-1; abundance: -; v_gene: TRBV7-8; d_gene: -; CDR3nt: TGTGCCAGCAGCTTACAGGGGTGGGGAGCTGAAGCTTTCTTT; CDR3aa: CASSLQGWGAEAFF
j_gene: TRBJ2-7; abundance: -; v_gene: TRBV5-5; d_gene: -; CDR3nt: TGTGCCAGCAGGGGACTTCGTAGGGAGCAGTACTTC; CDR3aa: CASRGLRREQYF
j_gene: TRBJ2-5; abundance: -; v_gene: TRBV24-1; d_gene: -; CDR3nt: TGTGCCACCAGTGATTTGAAGCCCCAGGGAAAACAAGAGACCCAGTACTTC; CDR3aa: CATSDLKPQGKQETQYF
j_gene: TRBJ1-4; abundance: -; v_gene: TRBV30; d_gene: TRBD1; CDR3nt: TGTGCCTGGAGTCAGAACAGGGGGGGGTATGAAAAACTGTTTTTT; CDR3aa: CAWSQNRGGYEKLFF
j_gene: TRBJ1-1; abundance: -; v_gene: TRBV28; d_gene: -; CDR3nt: TGTGCCAGCAGTTCCCCTCGGGGGGGAATCACTGAAGCTTTCTTT; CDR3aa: CASSSPRGGITEAFF
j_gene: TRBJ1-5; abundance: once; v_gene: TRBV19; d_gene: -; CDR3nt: TGTGCCAGTAGTGTCGACAGACGCAATCAGCCCCAGCATTTT; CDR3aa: CASSVDRRNQPQHF
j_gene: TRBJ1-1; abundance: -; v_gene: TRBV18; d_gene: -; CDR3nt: TGTGCCAGCTCTCCCACGGAGGGGACTTTCTTT; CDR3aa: CASSPTEGTFF
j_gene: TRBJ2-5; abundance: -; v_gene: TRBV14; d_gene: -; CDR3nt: TGTGCCAGCAGCCATGTGTGGGGCGGGACCCAGTACTTC; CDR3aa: CASSHVWGGTQYF
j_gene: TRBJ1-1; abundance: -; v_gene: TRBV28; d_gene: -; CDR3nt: TGTGCCAGCAGTCTAGGGATGGAGACAGAAGTGAACACTGAAGCTTTCTTT; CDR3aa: CASSLGMETEVNTEAFF
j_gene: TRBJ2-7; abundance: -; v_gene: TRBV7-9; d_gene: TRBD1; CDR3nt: TGTGCCAGCAGAGGGGGAAGACAGGGCTCCTACGAGCAGTACTTC; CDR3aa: CASRGGRQGSYEQYF
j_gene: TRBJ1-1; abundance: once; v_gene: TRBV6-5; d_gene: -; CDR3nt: TGTGCCAGCACCCGAGACAGGGAAGCTTTCTTT; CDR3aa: CASTRDREAFF